This T cell receptor (beta chain) is from a study of blood T cell repertoires in COVID-19. Background on the study: From the United States, Italy and Spain came samples of acute and convalescent COVID-19. PBMCs, B-cell-depleted T cells, or T cells were the source of the cDNA or gDNA that made up the material.

Between the trimmed V and J ends, which lost 4 bases and 4 bases, there was a span of 17 bases. Germline V gives CDR1 SGHRS, CDR2 YFSETQ. The CDR3 spans 15 residues. Authors' processing steps: Nucleated cell counts were estimated from reference gene primer amplification. Some clones are missing from TCRdb's copy, which holds only in-frame ones; the method was immunoSEQ multiplex PCR. D and trimming come from the DNA, and the V and J calls and clone size come from that table. The data contain some 96,000 clones, 75% to 95% of them singletons. This receptor was identified in a man between 60 and 70 years old with acute or convalescent COVID-19. V and J are TRBV5-1 and TRBJ1-2; D is perhaps TRBD1 (6 bases). Sequenced: peripheral blood. The CDR3 region is CASSPEGRGFYGYTF. Here the CDR3 DNA reads TGCGCCAGCAGCCCCGAGGGGAGGGGGTTCTATGGCTACACCTTC.